Shown below are 29 T cell receptor beta chains from a single sample sequenced in a study of T-cell memory formation after mild COVID-19. TCRdb reprocessed the 5' RACE reads via MiXCR and lists one record per CDR3 protein. The sample has about 200,000 distinct CDR3 sequences; roughly 10% are singletons. Sequenced material: PBMCs or a T cell subset sorted from them (not recorded which). The source is a man aged 18 to 30 who had mild COVID-19 (a few samples of this study predate the infection). Cell type and time point are not known.

This clonotype was seen more than once but under ten times. The rearrangement uses TRBV7-3 and TRBJ2-2, with TRBD2 matching over 7 bases. The CDR3 covers 13 residues. V dropped 4 bases and J dropped 6; count of bases not matched to a gene: 2. Germline V gene sequence: CDR1 SGHTA, CDR2 FQGTGA. The CDR3 DNA is TGTGCCAGCAGCTGGGACTACTCCGGGGAGCTGTTTTTT. It specifies CASSWDYSGELFF.

CDR3 sequence reads: CASSSFSGTGELFF. The CDR3 DNA is TGTGCCAGCAGCTCGTTCAGTGGCACCGGGGAGCTGTTTTTT. J is TRBJ2-2 and V is TRBV7-9, with no clear D. CDR1 is SEHNR, CDR2 FQNEAQ, per germline (reference sequence). The length of the CDR3 is 14 residues. Trimming cost V 4 bases and J 4 bases, with 10 bases left between them. The variable domain in full, completed from reference TRBV7-9 and TRBJ2-2, reads DTGVSQNPRHKITKRGQNVTFRCDPISEHNRLYWYRQTLGQGPEFLTYFQNEAQLEKSRLLSDRFSAERPKGSFSTLEIQRTEQGDSAMYLCASSSFSGTGELFFGEGSRLTVL.

This clonotype was counted at least ten times. This chain joins TRBV6-2 or TRBV6-3 and TRBJ1-5; D remains ambiguous. Germline CDR1 is MNHEY and CDR2 is SVGEGT. Trimming took off 4 bases at V and 0 bases at J, with 10 bases between the two ends. This CDR3 has 15 amino acids. Written as DNA, the CDR3 is TGTGCCAGCAGTTCAATTTCTTATAGCAATCAGCCCCAGCATTTT. It is translated as CASSSISYSNQPQHF.

CDR3 amino acids: CASTQGDRDVQPQHF. The CDR3, as DNA: TGTGCCAGCACCCAAGGGGACAGGGACGTCCAGCCCCAGCATTTT. The genes are TRBV28 and TRBJ1-5, with 9 bases that match TRBD1. Germline V lookup: CDR1 MDHEN, CDR2 SYDVKM. V dropped 7 bases and J dropped 7; count of bases not matched to a gene: 11. The CDR3 length is 15 residues.

The chain uses TRBV12-3 or TRBV12-4 and TRBJ2-2; D possibly uses TRBD1 or TRBD2 (6 bases each). V was clipped by 3 bases and J by 3 bases, with 11 bases between them. CDR3 length equals 15 residues. The CDR3 loop reads CASSLGGADTGELFF. The CDR3 coding sequence is TGTGCCAGCAGTTTGGGGGGCGCGGACACCGGGGAGCTGTTTTTT.

The genes are TRBV20-1 and TRBJ2-3, with D perhaps matching TRBD2 (5 bases). With 5 bases removed from V and 1 base from J, the gap between germline ends came to 10 bases. This CDR3 is 13 amino acids long. Germline V CDR1 and CDR2: DFQATT, SNEGSKA (reference sequence). The CDR3 bases are TGCAGTGCTGTAGCGAGCGGCACAGATACGCAGTATTTT. Its translation is CSAVASGTDTQYF.

This clonotype turned up a few times. The J gene is TRBJ2-7, the V gene TRBV18; D gene uncertain. Germline CDR1 KGHSH, CDR2 LQKENI. The ends were cut back, 0 bases at V and 0 bases at J, with 6 bases in the middle. The CDR3 contains 14 residues. The CDR3 coding sequence is TGTGCCAGCTCACCACCTAATCTCTCCTACGAGCAGTACTTC. This gives the protein CASSPPNLSYEQYF. Looking up the rest from reference TRBV18 and TRBJ2-7 gives the full variable domain: NAGVMQNPRHLVRRRGQEARLRCSPMKGHSHVYWYRQLPEEGLKFMVYLQKENIIDESGMPKERFSAEFPKEGPSILRIQQVVRGDSAAYFCASSPPNLSYEQYFGPGTRLTVT.

This chain joins TRBV5-4 and TRBJ2-5; 10 bases agree with TRBD1. CDR3 length: 16 residues. CDR1 SGHNT and CDR2 YYREEE come from the germline V gene (reference sequence). After removal of 4 bases from V and 1 base from J, the junction contained 7 bases not matched to a gene. In nucleotides, the CDR3 is TGTGCCAGCAGCGACCGACAGGGGGCCTTCCAAGAGACCCAGTACTTC. This gives the protein CASSDRQGAFQETQYF.

This clonotype has ten or more counts. This chain uses TRBV2 with TRBJ2-5; tentative D call: TRBD1 (6 bases). The CDR3 runs 12 residues. CDR1 and CDR2 from the germline V gene are SNHLY and FYNNEI. With 8 bases removed from V and 5 bases from J, the gap between germline ends came to 12 bases. CDR3: CASSFTGETQYF. CDR3 sequence (DNA): TGTGCCAGCTCCTTCACAGGGGAGACCCAGTACTTC.

This clonotype was counted many times. This sequence joins TRBV7-9 and TRBJ1-3, with D possibly matching TRBD1 (5 bases). CDR1 is SEHNR, CDR2 FQNEAQ, per germline (reference sequence). The germline V and J ends were trimmed by 1 base and 0 bases, with 10 bases remaining between them. This CDR3 comprises 16 residues. This CDR3 reads CASSLEGGTSGNTIYF. The CDR3 DNA follows: TGTGCCAGCAGCTTAGAGGGTGGGACCTCTGGAAACACCATATATTTT.

This clonotype was seen more than once but under ten times. CDR3 region: CASSQDRWGVGAFF. CDR3 DNA sequence: TGCGCCAGCAGCCAAGATCGTTGGGGGGTTGGAGCTTTCTTT. The V gene is TRBV4-1, the J gene TRBJ1-1, with D perhaps matching TRBD1 (5 bases). The CDR3 extends over 14 amino acids. Trimming pared 0 bases from V and 10 bases from J, leaving 15 bases between. Germline CDR1 is MGHRA and CDR2 is YSYEKL.

Only a few counts were recorded for this clonotype. This chain links TRBV18 with TRBJ2-1; TRBD2 might be the D (5 bases). Trimming took off 5 bases at V and 4 bases at J, with 18 bases between the two ends. Germline CDR1 is KGHSH and CDR2 is LQKENI. The CDR3 is 16 residues long. CDR3 DNA sequence: TGTGCCAGCTCAACTCCGGCGGTGGGGAGATACAATGAGCAGTTCTTC. This translates into CASSTPAVGRYNEQFF.

This clonotype showed up just a few times. This chain connects TRBV7-2 to TRBJ1-5; D unresolved. The germline CDR1 and CDR2 sequences are SGHTA and FQGNSA. The CDR3 spans 14 residues. V was pared by 2 bases and J by 3 bases, with 8 bases between. The CDR3 DNA sequence: TGTGCCAGCAGCTTACATGGGGACAATCAGCCCCAGCATTTT. Residues: CASSLHGDNQPQHF. Using reference TRBV7-2 and TRBJ1-5 for the parts outside the CDR3, the full variable domain is GAGVSQSPSNKVTEKGKDVELRCDPISGHTALYWYRQSLGQGLEFLIYFQGNSAPDKSGLPSDRFSAERTGGSVSTLTIQRTQQEDSAVYLCASSLHGDNQPQHFGDGTRLSIL.

In its sample, this clonotype was seen a few times. Here the CDR3 DNA reads TGCGCCAGCAGCCAAGAGGCAGGGTATACCTACAATGAGCAGTTCTTC. Translated: CASSQEAGYTYNEQFF. The chain couples TRBV4-1 to TRBJ2-1, with D possibly matching TRBD1 (5 bases). The CDR3 is made up of 16 amino acids. From germline, CDR1 is MGHRA and CDR2 YSYEKL. Trimming removed 0 bases from V and 2 bases from J, with 11 bases in between.

The chain couples TRBV2 to TRBJ1-5; D is undetermined. V dropped 2 bases and J dropped 4 bases, with 9 bases sitting between them. The CDR3 extends over 14 amino acids. Germline CDR1 and CDR2: SNHLY and FYNNEI. CDR3 region: CASSESLGNQPQHF. The CDR3 DNA reads as TGTGCCAGCAGTGAAAGTTTGGGAAATCAGCCCCAGCATTTT.

This clonotype came up many times. J is TRBJ2-5 and V is TRBV4-3, with D tentatively TRBD1 or TRBD2 (7 bases each). Germline lookup yields CDR1 LGHNA and CDR2 YSLEER. Trimming shortened V by 0 bases and J by 5 bases, and 13 bases separated the two germline ends. This CDR3 spans 15 amino acids. In nucleotides, the CDR3 is TGCGCCAGCAGCCAAGATCCAGGGGGAGGGGAGACCCAGTACTTC. It encodes CASSQDPGGGETQYF.

This clonotype occurred a few times. This chain joins TRBV15 and TRBJ1-2; 7 bases match TRBD1. The CDR3 is 15 amino acids. Germline V lookup: CDR1 LNHNV, CDR2 YYDKDF (reference sequence). V trimming: 5 bases; J trimming: 8 bases; junction bases outside the gene matches: 14. The chain's CDR3 is CATSLQGSTTRGYTF. As DNA, the CDR3 is TGTGCCACCAGCTTACAGGGGAGTACGACGCGGGGCTACACCTTC.

This chain uses TRBV29-1 with TRBJ2-7; D remains ambiguous. Germline V CDR1 and CDR2: SQVTM, ANQGSEA. The CDR3 consists of 17 residues. The ends were cut back, 5 bases at V and 0 bases at J, with 23 bases in the middle. In DNA form, the CDR3 reads TGCAGCGTTCTCACCCCCAGGACCGGAACGAGCTCCTACGAGCAGTACTTC. This gives the protein CSVLTPRTGTSSYEQYF.

The chain uses TRBV5-6 and TRBJ2-7, with D possibly being TRBD1 (7 bases). CDR3 length: 14 amino acids. Germline CDR1 reads SGHDT; CDR2 reads YYEEEE. The V gene lost 5 bases and the J gene lost 1 base, with 13 bases spanning the gap. The CDR3 protein is CASRRRGQSYEQYF. CDR3 DNA sequence: TGTGCCAGCAGAAGGCGGGGACAGTCCTACGAGCAGTACTTC.

This clonotype was counted a few times. The chain recombines TRBV28 with TRBJ2-1, with 8 bases identical to TRBD1. Germline CDR1 MDHEN, CDR2 SYDVKM. The V and J ends lost 6 bases and 6 bases, in that order; junction bases with no gene match: 7. This CDR3 contains 14 residues. The CDR3 DNA sequence: TGTGCCAGCAGAGACCCGGGACAGGCCAATGAGCAGTTCTTC. Translating gives CASRDPGQANEQFF. Together with reference TRBV28 and TRBJ2-1, the CDR3 gives the full variable domain: DVKVTQSSRYLVKRTGEKVFLECVQDMDHENMFWYRQDPGLGLRLIYFSYDVKMKEKGDIPEGYSVSREKKERFSLILESASTNQTSMYLCASRDPGQANEQFFGPGTRLTVL.

This clonotype was observed a few times. V gene TRBV5-4 combines with J gene TRBJ2-5; maybe TRBD2 (5 bases). The CDR3 is made up of 13 amino acids. The ends were cut back, 4 bases at V and 4 bases at J, with 11 bases in the middle. The germline gives CDR1 SGHNT, CDR2 YYREEE (reference sequence). The CDR3, as DNA: TGTGCCAGCAGCCGAGCTAGCCTAGAGACCCAGTACTTC. It translates to CASSRASLETQYF.

V and J are TRBV10-2 and TRBJ1-3; no clear D gene. Per the germline V gene, CDR1 is WSHSY and CDR2 is SAAADI. The CDR3 has 14 residues. Trimming stripped 0 bases from V and 0 bases from J, with 3 bases between. CDR3 DNA: TGCGCCAGCAGTGAGTCAACCTCTGGAAACACCATATATTTT. It translates to CASSESTSGNTIYF.

This chain connects TRBV12-3 or TRBV12-4 to TRBJ1-5; 8 nucleotides match TRBD1. Trimming took 6 bases from V and 4 from J; bases not matched to a gene: 8. The CDR3 spans 15 residues. Here the CDR3 reads CASRLDRAGNQPQHF. DNA for the CDR3: TGTGCCAGCAGGCTGGACAGGGCGGGGAATCAGCCCCAGCATTTT.

The chain carries TRBV20-1 and TRBJ2-4; D ambiguous. The germline V gene has CDR1 DFQATT and CDR2 SNEGSKA (reference sequence). Trimming took off 6 bases at V and 8 bases at J, with 14 bases between the two ends. The CDR3 spans 12 residues. The CDR3 is CSARDLTDIQYF. CDR3 in DNA: TGCAGTGCCCGTGATCTAACGGACATTCAGTACTTC.

The chain has TRBV6-1 and TRBJ2-7; TRBD1 matches at 7 bases. V dropped 6 bases and J dropped 3; count of bases not matched to a gene: 5. Germline V gives CDR1 MNHNS, CDR2 SASEGT. The CDR3 is 13 amino acids. The CDR3 here is CASRTGPSYEQYV. The DNA of the CDR3 is TGTGCCAGCAGGACAGGGCCGAGCTACGAGCAGTACGTC.

This clonotype was observed a few times. The chain uses TRBV7-6 and TRBJ1-6; D remains unclear. This CDR3 has 14 residues. CDR1 and CDR2 (germline): SGHVS, FNYEAQ. V lost 5 bases, J lost 7 bases, and 12 bases lay in between. CDR3 sequence (DNA): TGTGCCAGCAGCCACCACGAGGCCAATTCACCCCTCCACTTT. It yields the protein CASSHHEANSPLHF.

This sequence joins TRBV14 and TRBJ2-7, with a weak D call TRBD2 (5 bases). The CDR3 is made up of 16 amino acids. The V gene lost 4 bases and the J gene lost 1 base, with 17 bases spanning the gap. Germline lookup yields CDR1 SGHDN and CDR2 FVKESK. The CDR3 nucleotides read TGTGCCAGCAGCCCCCGCGGGTCGCGGCCTTCCTACGAGCAGTACTTC. Translating it yields CASSPRGSRPSYEQYF.

V and J are TRBV20-1 and TRBJ2-4, with 11 nucleotides matching TRBD1. The ends lost 5 bases at V and 8 bases at J; junction bases unmatched: 8. The CDR3 has 14 residues. From germline, CDR1 is DFQATT and CDR2 SNEGSKA (reference sequence). The CDR3 region has the DNA TGCAGTGCTCAAGGGACAGGGGGATTTGACATTCAGTACTTC. Translating it yields CSAQGTGGFDIQYF.

Many counts were recorded for this clonotype. The CDR3 nucleotides are TGTGCCACCCGATTCCAGGGGGCTATACGCTACACCTTC. It specifies CATRFQGAIRYTF. The V gene is TRBV15, the J gene TRBJ1-2; 8 bases agree with TRBD1. V lost 8 bases to trimming and J lost 9 bases; unmatched junction nucleotides: 11. The germline V gene encodes CDR1 LNHNV and CDR2 YYDKDF (reference sequence). CDR3 length: 13 residues.